The next 25 T cell receptor beta chains were all read from a single sample in a study of T cell changes during pregnancy in multiple sclerosis. The method was immunoSEQ multiplex PCR; TCRdb's version includes in-frame clones alone and lacks a portion of them. The sample includes fewer than 50,000 clones, roughly 89% of them seen just once. This specimen was CD4+ T cells from peripheral blood mononuclear cells, taken in the first trimester of pregnancy. The source is a female donor with multiple sclerosis, enrolled in a pregnancy study.

This clone has a handful of counts. The chain combines TRBV27 with TRBJ2-7, with D perhaps TRBD1 (5 bases). Germline loops: CDR1 MNHEY, CDR2 SMNVEV (reference sequence). The CDR3 length is 12 residues. The V gene lost 5 bases and the J gene lost 9 bases, with 14 bases spanning the gap. CDR3 coding DNA: TGTGCCAGCAGTCCCCAGGGATTAGGGCAGTACTTC. It encodes CASSPQGLGQYF.

This chain uses TRBV5-1 with TRBJ1-4, with 8 nucleotides matching TRBD1. The CDR3 has 14 amino acids. The junction had 5 bases not matched to a gene; V was cut back by 3 bases and J by 7 bases. The germline V gene encodes CDR1 SGHRS and CDR2 YFSETQ. This CDR3 reads CASSSSGGSEKLFF. CDR3 coding DNA: TGCGCCAGCAGCTCTTCAGGGGGCAGTGAAAAACTGTTTTTT.

The rearrangement joins TRBV5-1 to TRBJ2-5; TRBD1 matches at 9 bases. The junction had 1 base not matched to a gene; V was cut back by 2 bases and J by 2 bases. Germline CDR1 and CDR2: SGHRS and YFSETQ. This CDR3 is 14 amino acids long. This CDR3 is CASSLQGAQETQYF. The CDR3, as DNA: TGCGCCAGCAGCTTACAGGGGGCACAAGAGACCCAGTACTTC.

The V call is TRBV5-1, the J call TRBJ1-3; D not certain. Trimming removed 4 bases from V and 0 bases from J, with 8 bases in between. Germline-derived CDR1 and CDR2 are SGHRS and YFSETQ. The CDR3 spans 14 residues. The CDR3 here is CASSPASSGNTIYF. The DNA for the CDR3 is TGCGCCAGCAGCCCCGCTAGCTCTGGAAACACCATATATTTT. The full variable domain, completed using reference TRBV5-1 and TRBJ1-3, is KAGVTQTPRYLIKTRGQQVTLSCSPISGHRSVSWYQQTPGQGLQFLFEYFSETQRNKGNFPGRFSGRQFSNSRSEMNVSTLELGDSALYLCASSPASSGNTIYFGEGSWLTVV.

The chain carries TRBV6-1 and TRBJ1-1; perhaps TRBD1 as D (6 bases). V was cut by 6 bases and J by 7 bases, with 15 bases left in between. The CDR3 length is 13 residues. Per germline, CDR1 MNHNS and CDR2 SASEGT. The DNA for the CDR3 is TGTGCCAGCAGGCCCTTCGGGGGGCGTGAAGCTTTCTTT. This sequence encodes CASRPFGGREAFF.

The V and J genes are TRBV6-1 and TRBJ1-5, with TRBD1 as a possible D gene (5 bases). Germline CDR1 is MNHNS and CDR2 is SASEGT. This CDR3 spans 16 amino acids. V lost 2 bases, J lost 1 base, and 12 bases lay in between. The CDR3, as DNA: TGTGCCAGCAGTGAAAACGGGGGACCAAGCAATCAGCCCCAGCATTTT. Protein product: CASSENGGPSNQPQHF.

The V and J genes are TRBV2 and TRBJ1-4; 7 bases fit TRBD1. CDR3 length: 13 residues. Germline V lookup: CDR1 SNHLY, CDR2 FYNNEI. V was pared by 6 bases and J by 8 bases, with 6 bases of the junction left unmatched. The CDR3 spells CASSRQGLEKLFF. The CDR3 nucleotides are TGTGCCAGCAGCCGACAGGGTCTAGAAAAACTGTTTTTT.

CDR3 in amino acids: CASSFYGSNADTQYF. CDR3 coding DNA: TGTGCCAGCAGCTTCTATGGGAGTAACGCAGATACGCAGTATTTT. The chain employs TRBV7-9 and TRBJ2-3; D is perhaps TRBD2 (5 bases). Germline-derived CDR1 and CDR2 are SEHNR and FQNEAQ (reference sequence). V gave up 3 bases and J gave up 4 bases, with 14 bases separating them. This CDR3 comprises 15 residues.

V and J are TRBV2 and TRBJ2-7, with a possible D match to TRBD2 (5 bases). V was cut by 6 bases and J by 3 bases, with 6 bases left in between. The CDR3 covers 11 residues. The germline V gene has CDR1 SNHLY and CDR2 FYNNEI. The CDR3 DNA reads TGTGCCAGCAGGGACTTCTACGAGCAGTACTTC. It is translated as CASRDFYEQYF. Complete variable domain (other parts from reference TRBV2 and TRBJ2-7): EPEVTQTPSHQVTQMGQEVILRCVPISNHLYFYWYRQILGQKVEFLVSFYNNEISEKSEIFDDQFSVERPDGSNFTLKIRSTKLEDSAMYFCASRDFYEQYFGPGTRLTVT.

The chain carries TRBV30 and TRBJ2-3, with 7 bases identical to TRBD1. This CDR3 region has 15 residues. Trimming took 1 base from V and 5 from J; bases not matched to a gene: 9. CDR1 and CDR2 (germline): GTSNPN, SVGIG (reference sequence). This chain's CDR3 is CAWSALGGRGDTQYF. Here the CDR3 DNA reads TGTGCCTGGAGTGCCCTAGGGGGCCGAGGAGATACGCAGTATTTT.

This clone showed up just a few times. The genes are TRBV10-1 and TRBJ2-1; D unclear. The V end was cut by 0 bases, the J end by 0 bases, with 9 bases between. Germline values: CDR1 WNHNN, CDR2 SYGVQD (reference sequence). The CDR3 covers 16 residues. As DNA, the CDR3 is TGCGCCAGCAGTGAGTCTTTCCCCAGCTCCTACAATGAGCAGTTCTTC. Encoded protein: CASSESFPSSYNEQFF.

The chain links TRBV5-4 to TRBJ2-7, with unresolved D. The ends were cut back, 1 base at V and 0 bases at J, with 5 bases in the middle. From germline, CDR1 is SGHNT and CDR2 YYREEE (reference sequence). This CDR3 region has 13 residues. In DNA, the CDR3 is TGTGCCAGCAGCTTGAGGAGCTCCTACGAGCAGTACTTC. This sequence encodes CASSLRSSYEQYF.

The chain uses TRBV5-8 and TRBJ1-5, with 8 bases that match TRBD1. Germline CDR1 reads SGHTS; CDR2 reads YDEGEE. The CDR3 totals 15 residues. V shed 4 bases and J 3 bases; nucleotides not matched to a gene: 6. CDR3 coding DNA: TGTGCCAGCAGCCGCGGGACAGGTTACAATCAGCCCCAGCATTTT. This encodes CASSRGTGYNQPQHF.

The rearrangement uses TRBV18 and TRBJ1-3; tentative D call: TRBD1 (5 bases). This CDR3 is 16 amino acids long. Germline lookup yields CDR1 KGHSH and CDR2 LQKENI. The germline V and J ends were trimmed by 3 bases and 6 bases, with 18 bases remaining between them. In DNA, the CDR3 is TGTGCCAGCTCACCTAAGGCGGCAGGCAGGGAAAACACCATATATTTT. Encoded protein: CASSPKAAGRENTIYF.

V gene TRBV27 combines with J gene TRBJ2-5; 9 bases line up with TRBD1. The CDR3 covers 15 residues. V dropped 1 base and J dropped 7; count of bases not matched to a gene: 7. Germline V gene data show CDR1 as MNHEY and CDR2 as SMNVEV (reference sequence). The CDR3, as DNA: TGTGCCAGCAGTTTATTCGGGACAGGGACTGGGACCCAGTACTTC. Its translation: CASSLFGTGTGTQYF.

This chain uses TRBV10-2 with TRBJ1-2; 9 bases are a match to TRBD1. Germline values: CDR1 WSHSY, CDR2 SAAADI. Germline trimming cut 6 bases from V and 8 bases from J; bases unmatched to any gene: 10. This CDR3 is built from 14 residues. CDR3 bases: TGCGCCAGCAGCATATTACAGGGGGCGGGCGGCTACACCTTC. Its protein product is CASSILQGAGGYTF.

The chain uses TRBV19 and TRBJ2-2; 15 nucleotides agree with TRBD2. Germline V gene sequence: CDR1 LNHDA, CDR2 SQIVND (reference sequence). The J segment lost 7 bases and the V segment lost 5 bases, leaving 2 bases of the junction unmatched. The CDR3 extends over 15 amino acids. The CDR3 DNA is TGTGCCAGTAGTGGGACTAGCGGGAGGTTCGGGGAGCTGTTTTTT. Protein sequence: CASSGTSGRFGELFF.

The rearrangement joins TRBV7-2 to TRBJ2-3; 9 positions match TRBD2. This CDR3 comprises 15 residues. Unmatched junction bases numbered 15, after V lost 5 bases and J lost 12 bases. The germline gives CDR1 SGHTA, CDR2 FQGNSA. The CDR3 sequence is CASSLSGSLAGYQYF. In nucleotides, the CDR3 is TGTGCCAGCAGCCTTTCCGGGTCCCTAGCGGGGTATCAGTATTTT.

This clone was seen only a few times. This chain uses TRBV10-2 with TRBJ2-7, with D tentatively TRBD2 (6 bases). V was clipped by 0 bases and J by 0 bases, with 15 bases between them. The CDR3 is made up of 17 amino acids. In germline, CDR1 is WSHSY, CDR2 SAAADI. The DNA for the CDR3 is TGCGCCAGCAGTGAGTCGGGGGTAGGGACTTCCTCCTACGAGCAGTACTTC. Protein sequence: CASSESGVGTSSYEQYF.

V gene TRBV30 combines with J gene TRBJ1-1; 9 nucleotides match TRBD1. V trimming: 5 bases; J trimming: 3 bases; junction bases outside the gene matches: 7. CDR3 length equals 14 residues. Germline CDR1 and CDR2: GTSNPN and SVGIG (reference sequence). The CDR3 coding sequence is TGTGCCTGGGGAACCGGGACAGGGTACACTGAAGCTTTCTTT. Amino acid sequence: CAWGTGTGYTEAFF. Complete variable domain (other parts from reference TRBV30 and TRBJ1-1): SQTIHQWPATLVQPVGSPLSLECTVEGTSNPNLYWYRQAAGRGLQLLFYSVGIGQISSEVPQNLSASRPQDRQFILSSKKLLLSDSGFYLCAWGTGTGYTEAFFGQGTRLTVV.

The chain joins TRBV29-1 to TRBJ2-5; 7 bases are shared with TRBD2. Trimming removed 5 bases from V and 4 bases from J; junction bases left unmatched: 10. There are 14 residues in the CDR3. Germline V CDR1 and CDR2: SQVTM, ANQGSEA. CDR3 sequence (DNA): TGCAGCGTTATTGCAACGGGAGGCGGAGAGACCCAGTACTTC. It codes for CSVIATGGGETQYF.

For the CDR3, the DNA is TGCGCCAGCAGCCGATCCGGACAGGATGTCAGCTCCTACGAGCAGTACTTC. As protein: CASSRSGQDVSSYEQYF. This chain links TRBV4-1 with TRBJ2-7; the match to TRBD1 covers 7 bases. The CDR3 extends over 17 amino acids. Germline V gene lookup returns CDR1 MGHRA and CDR2 YSYEKL. J lost 0 bases, V lost 4 bases, and 12 bases had no gene match.

This chain uses TRBV25-1 with TRBJ1-4, with TRBD1 as a possible D gene (6 bases). This CDR3 comprises 16 residues. Germline V gives CDR1 MGHDK, CDR2 SYGVNS. V lost 2 bases and J 5 bases, leaving 15 bases between the germline ends. DNA for the CDR3: TGTGCCAGCAGTGAAGTTAGGGGGGGACGAAATGAAAAACTGTTTTTT. Encoded protein: CASSEVRGGRNEKLFF. Full variable domain (rest looked up from reference TRBV25-1 and TRBJ1-4): EADIYQTPRYLVIGTGKKITLECSQTMGHDKMYWYQQDPGMELHLIHYSYGVNSTEKGDLSSESTVSRIRTEHFPLTLESARPSHTSQYLCASSEVRGGRNEKLFFGSGTQLSVL.

This chain joins TRBV29-1 and TRBJ2-7, with 11 bases aligning to TRBD2. Germline loops: CDR1 SQVTM, CDR2 ANQGSEA. V lost 5 bases to trimming and J lost 0 bases; unmatched junction nucleotides: 6. CDR3 length: 15 amino acids. The CDR3 region has the DNA TGCAGCGTTCTCCCTACTAGCGGGAGCTCCTACGAGCAGTACTTC. It translates to CSVLPTSGSSYEQYF.

V and J are TRBV30 and TRBJ2-3, with 14 bases fitting TRBD2. V shed 2 bases, J shed 4 bases, and the junction held 8 bases outside the gene matches. The CDR3 loop spans 17 amino acids. Germline V gives CDR1 GTSNPN, CDR2 SVGIG (reference sequence). Written as DNA, the CDR3 is TGTGCCTGGAGTACCGGGACTAGCGGGAGAGGGGCAGATACGCAGTATTTT. Its translation is CAWSTGTSGRGADTQYF.